The clone carrying this TCR beta chain was seen ten or more times. The antigen remains undetermined. The data belong to a study of T-cell reconstitution after alpha-beta-depleted transplantation in children. Whole-study findings and limits: Alpha-beta T cells about two months after transplant reportedly derived from several hundred expanded graft clones. A year post-transplant, T-cell counts and diversity derived mostly from newly produced T cells.

Preparation of the TCRbeta library involved a method that used unique molecular identifiers. MiXCR, run by TCRdb on the PCR reads, gives a single entry per CDR3 protein. This sample has 45,000 or so distinct CDR3 sequences, with around half found just once. The sample consisted of peripheral blood, taken before TCRalphabeta/CD19-depleted stem cell transplant. The sequence was obtained from a boy under three years old with SCID, due to receive a stem cell transplant.

As DNA, the CDR3 is TGCGCCAGCAGCTCTCACGGGGAAGGGATTGAGAACACTGAAGCTTTCTTT. Protein: CASSSHGEGIENTEAFF. V usage is TRBV5-1 and J usage is TRBJ1-1; no definite D call. V lost 3 bases and J lost 1, with 19 bases in between. The CDR3 has 17 residues. CDR1 SGHRS and CDR2 YFSETQ come from the germline V gene. Together with reference TRBV5-1 and TRBJ1-1, the CDR3 gives the full variable domain: KAGVTQTPRYLIKTRGQQVTLSCSPISGHRSVSWYQQTPGQGLQFLFEYFSETQRNKGNFPGRFSGRQFSNSRSEMNVSTLELGDSALYLCASSSHGEGIENTEAFFGQGTRLTVV.